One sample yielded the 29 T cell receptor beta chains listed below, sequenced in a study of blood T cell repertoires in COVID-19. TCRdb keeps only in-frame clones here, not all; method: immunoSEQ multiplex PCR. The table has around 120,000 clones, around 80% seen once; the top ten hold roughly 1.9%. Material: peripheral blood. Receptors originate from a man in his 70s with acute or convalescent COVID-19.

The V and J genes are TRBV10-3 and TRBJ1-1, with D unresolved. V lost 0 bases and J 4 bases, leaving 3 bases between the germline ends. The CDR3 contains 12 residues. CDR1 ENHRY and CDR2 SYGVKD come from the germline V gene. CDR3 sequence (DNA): TGTGCCATCAGTGAGTCACTCACTGAAGCTTTCTTT. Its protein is CAISESLTEAFF.

CDR3 protein: CASMKGGALHF. As DNA, the CDR3 is TGTGCCAGCATGAAGGGAGGGGCCCTCCACTTT. V is TRBV6-5 and J is TRBJ1-6; perhaps TRBD1 as D (5 bases). Germline V lookup: CDR1 MNHEY, CDR2 SVGAGI. The CDR3 is 11 amino acids. The V end was cut by 7 bases, the J end by 14 bases, with 12 bases between.

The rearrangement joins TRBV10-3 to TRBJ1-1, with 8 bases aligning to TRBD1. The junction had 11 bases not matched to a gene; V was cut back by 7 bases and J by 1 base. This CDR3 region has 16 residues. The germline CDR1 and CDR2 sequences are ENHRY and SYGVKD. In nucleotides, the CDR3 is TGTGCCATCAAAGGGGACAGGAGCCAGTGGAACACTGAAGCTTTCTTT. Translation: CAIKGDRSQWNTEAFF.

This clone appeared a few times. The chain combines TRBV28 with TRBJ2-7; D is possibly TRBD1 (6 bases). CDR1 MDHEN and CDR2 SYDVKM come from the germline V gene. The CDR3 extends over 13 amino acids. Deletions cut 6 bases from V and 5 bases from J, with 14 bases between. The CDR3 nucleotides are TGTGCCAGCAGATCAACAGGGTACCACGAGCAGTACTTC. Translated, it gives CASRSTGYHEQYF.

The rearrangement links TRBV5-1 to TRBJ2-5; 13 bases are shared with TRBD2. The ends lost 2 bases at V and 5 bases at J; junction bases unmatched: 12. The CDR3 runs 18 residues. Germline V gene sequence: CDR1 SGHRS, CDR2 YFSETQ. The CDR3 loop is CASSLNGLAGAGGETQYF. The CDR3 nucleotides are TGCGCCAGCAGCTTAAATGGACTAGCGGGGGCCGGTGGGGAGACCCAGTACTTC.

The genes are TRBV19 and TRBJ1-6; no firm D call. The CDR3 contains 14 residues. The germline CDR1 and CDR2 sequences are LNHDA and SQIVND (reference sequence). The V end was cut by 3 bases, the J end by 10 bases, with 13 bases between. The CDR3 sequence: CASSIDTVNSPLHF. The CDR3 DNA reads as TGTGCCAGTAGTATCGACACGGTCAACTCACCCCTCCACTTT.

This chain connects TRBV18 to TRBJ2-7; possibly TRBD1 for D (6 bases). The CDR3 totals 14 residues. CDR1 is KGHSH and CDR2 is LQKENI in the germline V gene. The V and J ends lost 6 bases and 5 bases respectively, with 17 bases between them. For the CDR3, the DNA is TGTGCCAGCTCTGGGGACATAAATCTACACGAGCAGTACTTC. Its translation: CASSGDINLHEQYF.

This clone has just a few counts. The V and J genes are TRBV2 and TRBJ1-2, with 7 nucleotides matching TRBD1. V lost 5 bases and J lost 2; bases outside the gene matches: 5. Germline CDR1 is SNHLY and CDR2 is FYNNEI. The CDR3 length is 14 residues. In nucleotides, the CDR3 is TGTGCCAGCAGTCCGACAGGGTCCAACTATGGCTACACCTTC. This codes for CASSPTGSNYGYTF. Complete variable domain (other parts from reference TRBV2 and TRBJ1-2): EPEVTQTPSHQVTQMGQEVILRCVPISNHLYFYWYRQILGQKVEFLVSFYNNEISEKSEIFDDQFSVERPDGSNFTLKIRSTKLEDSAMYFCASSPTGSNYGYTFGSGTRLTVV.

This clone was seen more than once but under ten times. CDR3 DNA: TGCGCCAGCAGCATCCGGACAGGGGATGAAAAACTGTTTTTT. Residues: CASSIRTGDEKLFF. The chain couples TRBV5-1 to TRBJ1-4; 9 bases agree with TRBD1. V lost 4 bases and J lost 6; bases outside the gene matches: 4. Germline assignment: CDR1 SGHRS and CDR2 YFSETQ. CDR3 size: 14 residues.

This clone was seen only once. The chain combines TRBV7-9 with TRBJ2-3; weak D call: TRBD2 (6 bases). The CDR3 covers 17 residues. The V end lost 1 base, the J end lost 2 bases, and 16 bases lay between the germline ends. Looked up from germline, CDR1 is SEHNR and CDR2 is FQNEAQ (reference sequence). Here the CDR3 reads CASSLGRGSGYTDTQYF. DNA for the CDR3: TGTGCCAGCAGCTTAGGCCGGGGTAGCGGTTACACAGATACGCAGTATTTT.

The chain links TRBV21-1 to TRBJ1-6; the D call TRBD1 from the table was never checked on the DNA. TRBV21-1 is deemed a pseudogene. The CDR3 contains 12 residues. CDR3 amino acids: CASSTNNSPLHF. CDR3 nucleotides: TGTGCCAGCAGCACCAATAATTCACCCCTCCACTTT.

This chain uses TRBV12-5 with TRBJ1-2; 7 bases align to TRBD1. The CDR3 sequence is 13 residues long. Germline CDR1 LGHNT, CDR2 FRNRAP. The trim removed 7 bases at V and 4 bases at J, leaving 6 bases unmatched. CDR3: CASALDRVYGYTF. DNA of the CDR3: TGTGCTAGTGCCCTCGACAGGGTCTATGGCTACACCTTC.

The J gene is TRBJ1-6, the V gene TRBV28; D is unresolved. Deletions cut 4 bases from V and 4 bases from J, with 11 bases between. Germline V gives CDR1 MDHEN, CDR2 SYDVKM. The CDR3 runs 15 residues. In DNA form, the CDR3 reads TGTGCCAGCAGTTCGGGGTTCCAGTATAATTCACCCCTCCACTTT. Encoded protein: CASSSGFQYNSPLHF.

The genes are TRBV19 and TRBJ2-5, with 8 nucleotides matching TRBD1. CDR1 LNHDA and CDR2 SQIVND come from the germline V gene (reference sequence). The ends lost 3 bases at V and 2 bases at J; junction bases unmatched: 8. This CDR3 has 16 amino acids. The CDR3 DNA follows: TGTGCCAGTAGTATCAGGCACAGGGGGTTTCAAGAGACCCAGTACTTC. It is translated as CASSIRHRGFQETQYF.

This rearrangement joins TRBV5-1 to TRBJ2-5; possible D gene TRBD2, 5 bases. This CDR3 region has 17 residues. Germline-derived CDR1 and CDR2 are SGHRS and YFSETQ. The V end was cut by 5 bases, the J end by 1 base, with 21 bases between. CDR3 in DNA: TGCGCCAGCAGGGTTGGGAACTCCGGGATCCTCCAAGAGACCCAGTACTTC. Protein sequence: CASRVGNSGILQETQYF.

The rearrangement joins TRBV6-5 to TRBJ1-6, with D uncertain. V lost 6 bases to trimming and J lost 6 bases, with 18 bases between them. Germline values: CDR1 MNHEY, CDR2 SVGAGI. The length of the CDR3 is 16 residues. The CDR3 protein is CASSYPPTDSNSPLHF. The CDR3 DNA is TGTGCCAGCAGCTACCCCCCTACAGATTCTAATTCACCCCTCCACTTT.

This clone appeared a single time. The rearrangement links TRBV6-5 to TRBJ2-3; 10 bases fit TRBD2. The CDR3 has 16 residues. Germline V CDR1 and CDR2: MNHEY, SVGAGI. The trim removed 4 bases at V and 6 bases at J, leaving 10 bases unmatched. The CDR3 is CASSLRRAGGRDTQYF. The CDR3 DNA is TGTGCCAGCAGTTTGCGGAGAGCGGGGGGGAGGGATACGCAGTATTTT.

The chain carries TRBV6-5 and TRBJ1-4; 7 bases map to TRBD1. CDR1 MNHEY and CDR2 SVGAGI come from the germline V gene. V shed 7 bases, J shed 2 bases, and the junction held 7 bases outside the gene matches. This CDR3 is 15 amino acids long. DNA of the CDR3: TGTGCCAGCACGGGACAGAGTTACACTAATGAAAAACTGTTTTTT. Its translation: CASTGQSYTNEKLFF.

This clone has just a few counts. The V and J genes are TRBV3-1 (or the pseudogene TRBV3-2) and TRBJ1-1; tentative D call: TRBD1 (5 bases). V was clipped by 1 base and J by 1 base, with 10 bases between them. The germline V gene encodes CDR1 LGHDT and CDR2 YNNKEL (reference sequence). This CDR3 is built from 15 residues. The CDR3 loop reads CASSQAGTGNTEAFF. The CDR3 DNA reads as TGTGCCAGCAGCCAAGCCGGGACTGGGAACACTGAAGCTTTCTTT.

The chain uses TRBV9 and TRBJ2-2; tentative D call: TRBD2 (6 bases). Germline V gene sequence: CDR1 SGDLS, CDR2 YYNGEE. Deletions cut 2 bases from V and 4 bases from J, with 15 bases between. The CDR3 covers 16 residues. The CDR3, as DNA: TGTGCCAGCAGCGTCGACCCCGGGGGTGTCACCGGGGAGCTGTTTTTT. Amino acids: CASSVDPGGVTGELFF.

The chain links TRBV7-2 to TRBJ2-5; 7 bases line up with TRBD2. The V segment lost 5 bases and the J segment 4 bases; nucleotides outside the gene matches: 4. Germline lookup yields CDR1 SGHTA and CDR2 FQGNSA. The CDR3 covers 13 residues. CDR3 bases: TGTGCCAGCAGCCCCCAGCGGGGAGAGACCCAGTACTTC. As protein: CASSPQRGETQYF.

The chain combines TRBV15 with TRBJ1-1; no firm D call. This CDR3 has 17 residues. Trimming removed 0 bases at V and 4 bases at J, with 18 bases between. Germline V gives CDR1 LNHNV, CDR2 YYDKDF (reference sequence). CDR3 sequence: CATSRERLGPRGTEAFF. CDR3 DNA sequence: TGTGCCACCAGCAGAGAGAGGCTAGGGCCGCGGGGCACTGAAGCTTTCTTT.

CDR3: CASSQNRDLNTEAFF. DNA for the CDR3: TGTGCCAGCAGCCAGAACAGAGACCTGAACACTGAAGCTTTCTTT. The chain employs TRBV3-1 (or the pseudogene TRBV3-2) and TRBJ1-1; D call uncertain. Trimming removed 3 bases at V and 0 bases at J, with 11 bases between. The CDR3 loop spans 15 amino acids. CDR1 and CDR2 from the germline V gene are LGHDT and YNNKEL (reference sequence).

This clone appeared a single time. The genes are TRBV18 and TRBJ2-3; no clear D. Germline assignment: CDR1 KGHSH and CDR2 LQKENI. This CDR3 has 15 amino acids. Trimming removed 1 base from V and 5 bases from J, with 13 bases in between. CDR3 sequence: CASSPRTPGEDTQYF. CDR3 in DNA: TGTGCCAGCTCACCACGAACCCCCGGTGAAGATACGCAGTATTTT.

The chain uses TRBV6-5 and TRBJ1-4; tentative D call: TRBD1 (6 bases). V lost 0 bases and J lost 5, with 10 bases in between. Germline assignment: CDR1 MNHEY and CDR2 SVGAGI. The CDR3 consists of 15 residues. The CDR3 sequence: CASSYSKQGNEKLFF. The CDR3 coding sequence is TGTGCCAGCAGTTACTCGAAGCAGGGGAATGAAAAACTGTTTTTT.

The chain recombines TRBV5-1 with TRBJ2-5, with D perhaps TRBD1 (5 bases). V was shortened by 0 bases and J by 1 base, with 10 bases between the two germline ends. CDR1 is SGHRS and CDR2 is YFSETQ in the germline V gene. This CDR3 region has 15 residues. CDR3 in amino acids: CASSLGGTLQETQYF. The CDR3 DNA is TGCGCCAGCAGCTTGGGGGGCACCCTCCAAGAGACCCAGTACTTC.

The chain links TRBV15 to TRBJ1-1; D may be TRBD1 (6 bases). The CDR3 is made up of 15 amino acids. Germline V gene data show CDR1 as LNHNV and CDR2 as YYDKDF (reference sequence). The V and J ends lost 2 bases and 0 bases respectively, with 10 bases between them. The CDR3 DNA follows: TGTGCCACCAGCAGACCGACAGGTCTGAACACTGAAGCTTTCTTT. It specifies CATSRPTGLNTEAFF.

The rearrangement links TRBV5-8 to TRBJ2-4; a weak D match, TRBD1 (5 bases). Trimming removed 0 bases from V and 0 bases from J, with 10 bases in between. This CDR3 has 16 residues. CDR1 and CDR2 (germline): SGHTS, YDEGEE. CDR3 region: CASSLGRAIAKNIQYF. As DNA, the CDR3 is TGTGCCAGCAGCTTGGGCAGGGCTATAGCCAAAAACATTCAGTACTTC.

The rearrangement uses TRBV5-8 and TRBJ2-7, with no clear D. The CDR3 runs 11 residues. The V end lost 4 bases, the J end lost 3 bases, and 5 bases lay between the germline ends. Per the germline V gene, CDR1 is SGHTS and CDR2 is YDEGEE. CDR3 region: CASSPYYEQYF. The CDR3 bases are TGTGCCAGCAGCCCTTACTACGAGCAGTACTTC. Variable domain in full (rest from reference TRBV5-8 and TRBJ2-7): EAGVTQSPTHLIKTRGQQATLRCSPISGHTSVYWYQQALGLGLQFLLWYDEGEERNRGNFPPRFSGRQFPNYSSELNVNALELEDSALYLCASSPYYEQYFGPGTRLTVT.